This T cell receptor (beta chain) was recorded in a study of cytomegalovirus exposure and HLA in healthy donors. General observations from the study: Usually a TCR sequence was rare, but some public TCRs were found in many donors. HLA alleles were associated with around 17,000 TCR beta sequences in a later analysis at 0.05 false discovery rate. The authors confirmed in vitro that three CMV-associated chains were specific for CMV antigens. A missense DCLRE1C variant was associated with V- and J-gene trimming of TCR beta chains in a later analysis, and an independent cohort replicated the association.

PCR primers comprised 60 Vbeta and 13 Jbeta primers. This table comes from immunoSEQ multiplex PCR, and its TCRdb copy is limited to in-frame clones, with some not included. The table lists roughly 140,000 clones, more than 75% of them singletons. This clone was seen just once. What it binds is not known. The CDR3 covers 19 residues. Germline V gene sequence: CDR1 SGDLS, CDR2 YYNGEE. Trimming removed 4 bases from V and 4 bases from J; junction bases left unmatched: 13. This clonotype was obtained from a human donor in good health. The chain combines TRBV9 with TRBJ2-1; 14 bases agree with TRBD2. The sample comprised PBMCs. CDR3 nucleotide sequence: TGTGCCAGCAGCCCCCCCGCCGACCGGACTAGCGGGAGGTACAATGAGCAGTTCTTC. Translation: CASSPPADRTSGRYNEQFF.